This TCR beta chain derives from a study of control samples from healthy donors and cancer patients. CDR3 length equals 16 residues. With 5 bases removed from V and 5 bases from J, the gap between germline ends came to 20 bases. Germline V gene lookup returns CDR1 SEHNR and CDR2 FQNEAQ (reference sequence). The method was immunoSEQ multiplex PCR; TCRdb's version includes in-frame clones alone and lacks a portion of them. Of roughly 50,000 clones listed, roughly 94% are singletons. The TCR originated in a young man in good health. Sequenced sample: blood. The chain links TRBV7-9 to TRBJ2-3, with D maybe TRBD2 (5 bases). The CDR3 sequence is CASSPSLDGMVDTQYF. The CDR3 region has the DNA TGTGCCAGCAGCCCTAGCCTAGATGGAATGGTAGATACGCAGTATTTT.